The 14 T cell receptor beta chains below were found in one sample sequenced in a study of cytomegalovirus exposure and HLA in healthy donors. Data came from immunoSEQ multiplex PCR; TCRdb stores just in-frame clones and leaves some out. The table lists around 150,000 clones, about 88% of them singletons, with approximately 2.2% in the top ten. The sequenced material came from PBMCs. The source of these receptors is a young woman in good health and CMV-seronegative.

CDR3 nucleotides: TGTGCCAGCAGCGTAGATCAGGGAGGACTCGAGCAGTACTTC. Translation gives CASSVDQGGLEQYF. This chain uses TRBV9 with TRBJ2-7, with a weak D call TRBD2 (6 bases). The CDR3 sequence is 14 residues long. The V end was cut by 0 bases, the J end by 6 bases, with 13 bases between. Germline values: CDR1 SGDLS, CDR2 YYNGEE. Full variable domain (remainder filled in from reference TRBV9 and TRBJ2-7): DSGVTQTPKHLITATGQRVTLRCSPRSGDLSVYWYQQSLDQGLQFLIQYYNGEERAKGNILERFSAQQFPDLHSELNLSSLELGDSALYFCASSVDQGGLEQYFGPGTRLTVT.

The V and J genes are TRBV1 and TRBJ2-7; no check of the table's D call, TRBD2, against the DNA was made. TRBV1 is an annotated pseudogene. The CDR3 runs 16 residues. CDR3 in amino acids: CTSSQGLAGVPYEQYF. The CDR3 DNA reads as TGCACCAGCAGCCAGGGACTAGCGGGAGTTCCCTACGAGCAGTACTTC.

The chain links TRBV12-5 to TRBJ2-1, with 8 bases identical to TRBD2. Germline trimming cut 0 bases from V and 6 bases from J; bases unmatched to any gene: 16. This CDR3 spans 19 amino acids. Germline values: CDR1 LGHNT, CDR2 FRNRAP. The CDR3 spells CASGLVVAAGDMHGNEQFF. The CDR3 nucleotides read TGTGCTAGTGGTTTGGTAGTGGCAGCGGGGGACATGCATGGCAATGAGCAGTTCTTC.

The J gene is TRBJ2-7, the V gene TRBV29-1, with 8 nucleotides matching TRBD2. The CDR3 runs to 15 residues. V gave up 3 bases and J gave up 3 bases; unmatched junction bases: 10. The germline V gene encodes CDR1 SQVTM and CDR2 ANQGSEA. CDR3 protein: CSVDAPGLEGYEQYF. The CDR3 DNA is TGCAGCGTTGACGCCCCGGGACTAGAGGGCTACGAGCAGTACTTC.

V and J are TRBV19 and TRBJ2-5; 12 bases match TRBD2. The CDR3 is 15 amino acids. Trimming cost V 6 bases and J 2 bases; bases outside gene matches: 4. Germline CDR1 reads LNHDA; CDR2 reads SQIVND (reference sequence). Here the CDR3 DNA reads TGTGCCAGTAGGGAGACTAGCGGGAGACAAGAGACCCAGTACTTC. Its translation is CASRETSGRQETQYF.

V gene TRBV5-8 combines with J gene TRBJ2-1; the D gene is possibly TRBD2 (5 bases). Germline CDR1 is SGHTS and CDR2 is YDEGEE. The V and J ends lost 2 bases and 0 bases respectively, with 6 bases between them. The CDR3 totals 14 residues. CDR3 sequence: CASSFRDSYNEQFF. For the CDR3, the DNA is TGTGCCAGCAGCTTCCGGGACTCCTACAATGAGCAGTTCTTC.

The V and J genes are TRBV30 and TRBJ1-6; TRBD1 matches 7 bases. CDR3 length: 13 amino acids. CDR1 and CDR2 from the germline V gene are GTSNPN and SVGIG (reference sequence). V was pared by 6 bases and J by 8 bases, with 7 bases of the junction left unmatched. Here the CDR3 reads CACNRGGYSPLHF. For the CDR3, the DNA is TGTGCCTGCAACAGGGGAGGCTATTCACCCCTCCACTTT.

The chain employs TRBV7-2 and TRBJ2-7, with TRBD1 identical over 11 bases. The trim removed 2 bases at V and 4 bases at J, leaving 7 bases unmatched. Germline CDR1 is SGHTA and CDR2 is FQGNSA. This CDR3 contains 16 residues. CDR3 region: CASSLRPGTGGYEQYF. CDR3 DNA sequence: TGTGCCAGCAGCTTACGGCCGGGGACAGGGGGTTACGAGCAGTACTTC.

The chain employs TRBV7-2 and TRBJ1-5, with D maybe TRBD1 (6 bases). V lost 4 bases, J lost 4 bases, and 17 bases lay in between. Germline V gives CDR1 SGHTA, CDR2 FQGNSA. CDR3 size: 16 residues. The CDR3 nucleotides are TGTGCCAGCAGCTCACAGGACAGCCCTTTGAATCAGCCCCAGCATTTT. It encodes CASSSQDSPLNQPQHF.

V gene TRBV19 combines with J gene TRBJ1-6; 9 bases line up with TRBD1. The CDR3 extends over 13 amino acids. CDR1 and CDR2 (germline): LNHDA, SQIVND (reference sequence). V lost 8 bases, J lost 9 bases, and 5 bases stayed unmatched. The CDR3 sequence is CASRTGESSPLHF. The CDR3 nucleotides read TGTGCCAGTCGGACAGGGGAGAGTTCACCCCTCCACTTT.

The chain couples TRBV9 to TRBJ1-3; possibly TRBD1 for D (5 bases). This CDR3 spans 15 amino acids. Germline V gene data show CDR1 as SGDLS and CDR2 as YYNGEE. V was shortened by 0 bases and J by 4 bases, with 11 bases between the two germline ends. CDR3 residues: CASSVVGAGGNTIYF. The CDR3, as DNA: TGTGCCAGCAGCGTAGTAGGGGCCGGCGGAAACACCATATATTTT.

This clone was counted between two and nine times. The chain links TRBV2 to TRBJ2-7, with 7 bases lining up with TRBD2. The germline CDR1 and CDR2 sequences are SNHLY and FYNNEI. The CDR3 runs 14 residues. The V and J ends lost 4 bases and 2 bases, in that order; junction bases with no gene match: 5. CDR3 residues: CASSVERGTYEQYF. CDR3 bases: TGTGCCAGCAGTGTAGAGCGGGGCACCTACGAGCAGTACTTC.

CDR3 nucleotides: TGTGCCAGCAGCGTCTTAGCGGGAGACTCCACGAGCACAGATACGCAGTATTTT. Translated: CASSVLAGDSTSTDTQYF. V gene TRBV9 combines with J gene TRBJ2-3, with 9 bases matching TRBD2. V shed 2 bases and J 0 bases; nucleotides not matched to a gene: 10. The CDR3 length is 18 residues. Germline V gene sequence: CDR1 SGDLS, CDR2 YYNGEE.

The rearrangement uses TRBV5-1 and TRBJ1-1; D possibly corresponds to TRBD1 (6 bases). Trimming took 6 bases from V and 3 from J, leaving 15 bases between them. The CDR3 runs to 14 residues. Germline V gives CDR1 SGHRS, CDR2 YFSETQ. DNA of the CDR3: TGCGCCAGCACACCAGGGGAATGGGACACTGAAGCTTTCTTT. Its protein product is CASTPGEWDTEAFF.